The following is a T cell receptor (beta chain) sequence with its context. The sort gate was single viable CD3+CD4+CD8-CD45RO+ cells for memory CD4+ T cells. Serostatus was set by detecting CMV pp150, pp28, p38, p52 IgG. Positive selection with CD4 microbeads enriched total CD4+ T cells. These data are taken from a study of memory CD4+ T cells and cytomegalovirus serostatus. Study as a whole: Of the healthy Belgian adults, nine or ten were CMV seropositive and about two dozen seronegative.

The germline gives CDR1 SGHKS, CDR2 YYEKEE (reference sequence). V was clipped by 6 bases and J by 2 bases, with 10 bases between them. The CDR3 contains 13 residues. Per the original methods: After removing out-of-frame reads, over 2 million distinct TCRbeta sequences remained. Sequencing was performed with immunoSEQ multiplex PCR; in TCRdb, only in-frame clones are kept and a portion is missing. That table supplies the V and J calls and clone size; D and trimming were determined from the DNA. The sample lists about 46,000 clones; 60% to 80% were seen once. Input material: memory CD4+ T cells from blood. The chain combines TRBV5-5 with TRBJ2-3; no reliable D call. This sequence originates from an adult in good health and CMV-seronegative. The CDR3 is CASKRQVTDTQYF. The CDR3 region has the DNA TGTGCCAGCAAAAGACAAGTCACAGATACGCAGTATTTT.